These T cell receptor beta chains were read from a single sample in a study of shared T cell receptors in the human thymus. This table comes from immunoSEQ multiplex PCR, and its TCRdb copy is limited to in-frame clones, with some not included. Here the sample spans over 650,000 clones, more than 75% being singletons. The data were also submitted as part of a second study, on human thymus T cells.

The specimen was thymocytes. These TCRs come from a boy under two years old with a congenital heart defect. Each CDR3 is given with its conserved first and last residue. Fields, in order: V gene, J gene, D gene, clone size, CDR3 DNA, CDR3 protein. The D gene is left open where the match is weak. The listing skips clone size in some rows; elsewhere it reads once, few, many or a size class.

v_gene: TRBV2; j_gene: TRBJ1-5; d_gene: TRBD1; abundance: -; CDR3nt: TGTGCCAGCAGTGAGCAGACAGGGGATCGTCAGCCCCAGCATTTT; CDR3aa: CASSEQTGDRQPQHF
v_gene: TRBV27; j_gene: TRBJ2-3; d_gene: TRBD2; abundance: -; CDR3nt: TGTGCCAGCAGTAGCCCCGGGGGGATTAGCGCCACAGATACGCAGTATTTT; CDR3aa: CASSSPGGISATDTQYF
v_gene: TRBV19; j_gene: TRBJ1-2; d_gene: TRBD1; abundance: few; CDR3nt: TGTGCCAGTAGTATCGGACAGGGTCTGGGCTACACCTTC; CDR3aa: CASSIGQGLGYTF
v_gene: TRBV6-7; j_gene: TRBJ1-5; d_gene: -; abundance: -; CDR3nt: TGTGCCAGCAGTGGAACGGGGGAACAGCCCCAGCATTTT; CDR3aa: CASSGTGEQPQHF
v_gene: TRBV5-6; j_gene: TRBJ1-3; d_gene: -; abundance: few; CDR3nt: TGTGCCAGCAGACAGACAGTTACTGGAAACACCATATATTTT; CDR3aa: CASRQTVTGNTIYF
v_gene: TRBV4-1; j_gene: TRBJ1-1; d_gene: -; abundance: few; CDR3nt: TGCGCCAGCATTGGCTCGGGTATGAACACTGAAGCTTTCTTT; CDR3aa: CASIGSGMNTEAFF
v_gene: TRBV28; j_gene: TRBJ1-2; d_gene: -; abundance: -; CDR3nt: TGTGCCAGCAGTTTATTGGGACACCCGGGGTCGAGCTACACCTTC; CDR3aa: CASSLLGHPGSSYTF
v_gene: TRBV27; j_gene: TRBJ2-2; d_gene: TRBD1; abundance: once; CDR3nt: TGTGCCAGCAGTCTGGGACAGCCGAACACCGGGGAGCTGTTTTTT; CDR3aa: CASSLGQPNTGELFF
v_gene: TRBV7-9; j_gene: TRBJ2-7; d_gene: TRBD1; abundance: -; CDR3nt: TGTGCCAGCAGCTATGCTCGGACAGGTCTCTACGAGCAGTACTTC; CDR3aa: CASSYARTGLYEQYF
v_gene: TRBV12-5; j_gene: TRBJ1-1; d_gene: -; abundance: -; CDR3nt: TGTGCTAGTGGTTTGGTACAGGAGGGATCGAACACTGAAGCTTTCTTT; CDR3aa: CASGLVQEGSNTEAFF
v_gene: TRBV30; j_gene: TRBJ1-2; d_gene: TRBD1; abundance: -; CDR3nt: TGTGCCTGGAGTGTACGTGAGGGGGCAAATGGCTACACCTTC; CDR3aa: CAWSVREGANGYTF
v_gene: TRBV4-3; j_gene: TRBJ2-7; d_gene: TRBD2; abundance: -; CDR3nt: TGCGCCAGCAGCCAAGTAACTAGCGGTGCCAGCTCCTACGAGCAGTACTTC; CDR3aa: CASSQVTSGASSYEQYF
v_gene: TRBV15; j_gene: TRBJ2-2; d_gene: TRBD2; abundance: -; CDR3nt: TGTGCCACCAGCAGAGGGCTAGCGGGACTAGACCAGAACACCGGGGAGCTGTTTTTT; CDR3aa: CATSRGLAGLDQNTGELFF
v_gene: TRBV2; j_gene: TRBJ2-3; d_gene: -; abundance: -; CDR3nt: TGTGCCAGCAGGGTCGATTTTGACGGGAAGCCTAGCACAGATACGCAGTATTTT; CDR3aa: CASRVDFDGKPSTDTQYF
v_gene: TRBV6-5; j_gene: TRBJ1-6; d_gene: -; abundance: -; CDR3nt: TGTGCCAGCAGTTACTCCAGACATCGGGAGGATTCACCCCTCCACTTT; CDR3aa: CASSYSRHREDSPLHF
v_gene: TRBV19; j_gene: TRBJ1-4; d_gene: -; abundance: -; CDR3nt: TGTGCCAGTAGAAAACAGGGTGGCCGAGGGAGTGAAAAACTGTTTTTT; CDR3aa: CASRKQGGRGSEKLFF
v_gene: TRBV4-3; j_gene: TRBJ1-2; d_gene: -; abundance: once; CDR3nt: TGCGCCAGCAGCCATGACAAGGCAGGGAAGAATGGCTACCCCTTC; CDR3aa: CASSHDKAGKNGYPF
v_gene: TRBV14; j_gene: TRBJ2-2; d_gene: TRBD2; abundance: -; CDR3nt: TGTGCCAGCAGCCAAAATGGACTAGCGGGGGGGCCTGGCGGGGAGCTGTTTTTT; CDR3aa: CASSQNGLAGGPGGELFF
v_gene: TRBV7-2; j_gene: TRBJ2-5; d_gene: TRBD2; abundance: once; CDR3nt: TGTGCCAGCAACTTAGAGAGGCTCGGAAGCGGGGGACAAGAGACCCAGTACTTC; CDR3aa: CASNLERLGSGGQETQYF
v_gene: TRBV30; j_gene: TRBJ2-7; d_gene: TRBD1; abundance: -; CDR3nt: TGTGCCTGCCGAATAGGACAGGGTTGCGACGAGCAGTACTTC; CDR3aa: CACRIGQGCDEQYF
v_gene: TRBV4-3; j_gene: TRBJ1-2; d_gene: TRBD1; abundance: -; CDR3nt: TGCGCCAGCAGCCAAGTTTTCCCGACAGGGGGCTCCTATGGCTACACCTTC; CDR3aa: CASSQVFPTGGSYGYTF
v_gene: TRBV28; j_gene: TRBJ1-4; d_gene: TRBD1; abundance: -; CDR3nt: TGTGCCAGCAGTCCCACTCACCTGACAGGGGCGGAGGAAAAACTGTTTTTT; CDR3aa: CASSPTHLTGAEEKLFF
v_gene: TRBV4-3; j_gene: TRBJ1-1; d_gene: TRBD1; abundance: -; CDR3nt: TGCGCCAGCAGCCATAAGTACCGGGACAGAGTCCTGAACACTGAAGCTTTCTTT; CDR3aa: CASSHKYRDRVLNTEAFF
v_gene: TRBV25-1; j_gene: TRBJ2-3; d_gene: -; abundance: -; CDR3nt: TGTGCCAGCAGTGGCAGGGTCTCAGATACGCAGTATTTT; CDR3aa: CASSGRVSDTQYF
v_gene: TRBV11-3; j_gene: TRBJ2-2; d_gene: -; abundance: -; CDR3nt: TGTGCCAGCAGCGAAAGCTCCTGTAACACCGGGGAGCTGTTTTTT; CDR3aa: CASSESSCNTGELFF
v_gene: TRBV6-5; j_gene: TRBJ1-1; d_gene: TRBD1; abundance: -; CDR3nt: TGTGCCAGCAGTCAATCACAGGGGAGAATAACTGAAGCTTTCTTT; CDR3aa: CASSQSQGRITEAFF
v_gene: TRBV7-9; j_gene: TRBJ2-7; d_gene: -; abundance: -; CDR3nt: TGTGCCAGCAGCCGAAGACAGGACCTCTCCTACGAGCAGTACTTC; CDR3aa: CASSRRQDLSYEQYF
v_gene: TRBV27; j_gene: TRBJ1-2; d_gene: -; abundance: -; CDR3nt: TGTGCCAGCAGTCCGCAGGGAACTAACTATGGCTACACCTTC; CDR3aa: CASSPQGTNYGYTF
v_gene: TRBV5-1; j_gene: TRBJ2-3; d_gene: TRBD2; abundance: -; CDR3nt: TGCGCCAGCAGCTTGAGGGCTAGCGGGCGGCAGGTAGATACGCAGTATTTT; CDR3aa: CASSLRASGRQVDTQYF
v_gene: TRBV2; j_gene: TRBJ2-1; d_gene: TRBD2; abundance: once; CDR3nt: TGTGCCAGCAGTGATTTGACTAGCGGTGCCAATGAGCAGTTCTTC; CDR3aa: CASSDLTSGANEQFF
v_gene: TRBV6-5; j_gene: TRBJ2-5; d_gene: TRBD1; abundance: -; CDR3nt: TGTGCCAGCAGTTACTCCGGGACAGGGGGTCAAGAGACCCAGTACTTC; CDR3aa: CASSYSGTGGQETQYF
v_gene: TRBV29-1; j_gene: TRBJ1-1; d_gene: TRBD1; abundance: -; CDR3nt: TGCAGCGCCAGGGGGCTTAAAACTGAAGCTTTCTTT; CDR3aa: CSARGLKTEAFF
v_gene: TRBV19; j_gene: TRBJ1-6; d_gene: -; abundance: -; CDR3nt: TGTGCCAGTAGTACTATCAACAGAAGCTCCTATAATTCACCCCTCCACTTT; CDR3aa: CASSTINRSSYNSPLHF
v_gene: TRBV7-6; j_gene: TRBJ2-7; d_gene: TRBD2; abundance: -; CDR3nt: TGTGCCAGCAGCTCGAGCCCGGGACTAGCGGGAACCTACGAGCAGTACTTC; CDR3aa: CASSSSPGLAGTYEQYF
v_gene: TRBV28; j_gene: TRBJ1-1; d_gene: -; abundance: -; CDR3nt: TGTGCCAGCAGTTTATGGGGCCCAGGGCCGAACACTGAAGCTTTCTTT; CDR3aa: CASSLWGPGPNTEAFF
v_gene: TRBV5-1; j_gene: TRBJ1-3; d_gene: TRBD1; abundance: -; CDR3nt: TGCGCCAGCAGCTTGGACGGACAGGGCAACGCTGGAAACACCATATATTTT; CDR3aa: CASSLDGQGNAGNTIYF
v_gene: TRBV5-1; j_gene: TRBJ2-5; d_gene: -; abundance: -; CDR3nt: TGCGCCAGCAGCGCGGGGGCGGGGCTACAAGAGACCCAGTACTTC; CDR3aa: CASSAGAGLQETQYF
v_gene: TRBV9; j_gene: TRBJ1-2; d_gene: TRBD1; abundance: once; CDR3nt: TGTGCCAGCAGCCCATTACAGGGGGAATATGGCTACACCTTC; CDR3aa: CASSPLQGEYGYTF
v_gene: TRBV28; j_gene: TRBJ1-4; d_gene: TRBD1; abundance: -; CDR3nt: TGTGCCAGCAGTTTACTACGGGACAGGGGGCTTGCGACTAATGAAAAACTGTTTTTT; CDR3aa: CASSLLRDRGLATNEKLFF
v_gene: TRBV14; j_gene: TRBJ1-4; d_gene: TRBD1; abundance: -; CDR3nt: TGTGCCAGCAGCTTAACAGGGGGCTATAATGAAAAACTGTTTTTT; CDR3aa: CASSLTGGYNEKLFF
v_gene: TRBV6-5; j_gene: TRBJ2-2; d_gene: -; abundance: -; CDR3nt: TGTGCCAGCAGTTTGAACTCGGCGACAAACACCGGGGAGCTGTTTTTT; CDR3aa: CASSLNSATNTGELFF
v_gene: TRBV6-1; j_gene: TRBJ2-3; d_gene: -; abundance: -; CDR3nt: TGTGCCAGCAGTACACAGGGTATGACAGATACGCAGTATTTT; CDR3aa: CASSTQGMTDTQYF
v_gene: TRBV27; j_gene: TRBJ1-5; d_gene: TRBD1; abundance: few; CDR3nt: TGTGCCAGCAGTTCGGGACAGGGAAATCAGCCCCAGCATTTT; CDR3aa: CASSSGQGNQPQHF
v_gene: TRBV6-5; j_gene: TRBJ2-5; d_gene: TRBD1; abundance: -; CDR3nt: TGTGCCAGCAGTTACAAAGGGACAGGACAAGAGACCCAGTACTTC; CDR3aa: CASSYKGTGQETQYF
v_gene: TRBV29-1; j_gene: TRBJ2-7; d_gene: -; abundance: -; CDR3nt: TGCAGCGTTGAGGATAGGACTACGAATCCCTACGAGCAGTACTTC; CDR3aa: CSVEDRTTNPYEQYF
v_gene: TRBV10-3; j_gene: TRBJ2-7; d_gene: TRBD2; abundance: -; CDR3nt: TGTGCCATCAGTGAGCGGGAGGGCCTATACGAGCAGTACTTC; CDR3aa: CAISEREGLYEQYF
v_gene: TRBV10-1; j_gene: TRBJ2-7; d_gene: -; abundance: few; CDR3nt: TGCGCCAGCAGTGAGTGGAGGGCTGGCTCCTACGAGCAGTACTTC; CDR3aa: CASSEWRAGSYEQYF
v_gene: TRBV6-4; j_gene: TRBJ1-4; d_gene: -; abundance: once; CDR3nt: TGTGCCAGCAGTGACAAGCAGGGCGGAGATGAAAAACTGTTTTTT; CDR3aa: CASSDKQGGDEKLFF